A selection of T cell receptor beta chains follows, all from one sample in a study of blood T cells in healthy people across ages. One entry per CDR3 protein results from TCRdb running MiXCR on the 5' RACE reads. The table includes about 940,000 distinct CDR3 sequences, about 48% detected once. Sequences were obtained from blood. The receptors here all came from a man between 25 and 39 years old in good health. Both conserved end residues are part of each CDR3. Fields, in order: CDR3 protein, clone size, D gene, V gene. A D gene is named only where the DNA matches it firmly. The size of a clone is reported for some rows only, either as once, few or many, or as a class for expanded clones.

CATSARQGVAEKLFF few TRBD1 TRBV15
CAWTWWGDHNEQFF . . TRBV30
CASSFWSPTQYF . . TRBV12-3/TRBV12-4
CASSYLGGGVETQYF few TRBD2 TRBV2
CASSVEGREQYF few . TRBV9
CSYEQGAPVGQFF . TRBD1 TRBV29-1
CASSVGTSGGYTQYF many TRBD2 TRBV9
CASSPYRGTAKAGAFF . TRBD1 TRBV7-9
CASSFSRTANNEQFF few . TRBV5-1
CASSQIGDGLYNEKLFF . . TRBV4-3
CASSYIPYRDRSPLHF many . TRBV12-1
CASSSDGGGSQETQYF . . TRBV5-1
CASSEDVGGLSNQPQHF . TRBD1 TRBV6-1
CASSDLAGGLNEQFF . TRBD2 TRBV10-2
CASSLSTGPEETQYF . . TRBV7-9
CSVPTSGGAYEQFF few TRBD2 TRBV20-1
CASSLAGEVKLPLHF . . TRBV5-1
CASSTQGEKLFF . TRBD1 TRBV5-1
CASSPGLAKDEQFF . TRBD2 TRBV6-5
CTTRRRADVPYNEQFF few . TRBV20-1
CSAIGGGPRDTQYF . . TRBV20-1
CASSSGQGGGTDTQYF . . TRBV12-3/TRBV12-4
CASSQVPGVGPNEQFF . . TRBV14
CASSLKKGGAGDTQYF . . TRBV4-2
CSATTGGGGYGYTF . TRBD1 TRBV20-1
CASYGGLGEQYF . . TRBV28
CASSRTGGGADTEAFF . TRBD1 TRBV28